A single sample is the source of the 27 T cell receptor beta chains below, sequenced in a study of CXCR3-negative and CXCR3-positive naive CD8 T cells. Broader study findings: Compared with CXCR3-negative naive cells, CXCR3-positive naive cells showed more hydrophobic TRB CDR3s.

The authors prepared UMI-labeled TRB cDNA libraries by 5' RACE. TCRdb re-called the 5' RACE reads; one entry per CDR3 protein, DNA not given. This sample's table reports tens of thousands of distinct CDR3 sequences. Their antigens are not known. Source material: naive CXCR3+ CD8+ T cells from blood. The subset is: CD45RO-CCR7+CD27+CD95- naive CD8+ T cells expressing CXCR3 (TNR3+). These receptors were taken from a human donor in good health. Some clones in this sample may be carry-over from other donors' samples.

This chain joins TRBV12-3 or TRBV12-4 and TRBJ1-6; TCRdb lists TRBD1, though no DNA is available to test this call. The CDR3 length is 15 residues. CDR3 protein: CASSPLGGRDSPLHF.

Considering frequency, this clonotype is medium-sized. The rearrangement joins TRBV30 to TRBJ2-1. The CDR3 runs to 17 residues. Germline CDR1 is GTSNPN and CDR2 is SVGIG (reference sequence). The CDR3 sequence: CACQVVDDPRVHNEQFF.

The chain employs TRBV4-1 and TRBJ1-1. The germline V gene has CDR1 MGHRA and CDR2 YSYEKL. This CDR3 comprises 14 residues. Here the CDR3 reads CASSPVGGNTEAFF.

The chain has TRBV4-3 and TRBJ2-2; checking the TCRdb D call of TRBD1 is not possible without DNA. Germline V CDR1 and CDR2: LGHNA, YSLEER. The CDR3 runs to 16 residues. CDR3 residues: CASSQEFHLGAGELFF.

The rearrangement joins TRBV30 to TRBJ1-5. The germline V gene encodes CDR1 GTSNPN and CDR2 SVGIG (reference sequence). This CDR3 spans 13 amino acids. The CDR3 reads CAWSVQGNQPQHF.

The chain carries TRBV12-3 or TRBV12-4 and TRBJ2-5; TCRdb picks TRBD1, but there is no DNA to check that call. The CDR3 consists of 16 residues. The CDR3: CASSARLQGPQETQYF.

The V and J genes are TRBV3-1 and TRBJ2-7; absent DNA, TCRdb's TRBD1 call cannot be checked. The CDR3 loop spans 15 amino acids. The germline gives CDR1 LGHDT, CDR2 YNNKEL (reference sequence). The CDR3: CASSPEPGQPYEQYF.

The rearrangement joins TRBV5-6 to TRBJ2-7. Germline assignment: CDR1 SGHDT and CDR2 YYEEEE. This CDR3 comprises 14 residues. This CDR3 reads CASSPVRSSYEQYF.

V is TRBV27 and J is TRBJ1-1. CDR3 length equals 15 residues. Per the germline V gene, CDR1 is MNHEY and CDR2 is SMNVEV (reference sequence). The CDR3 sequence is CASNIWGGMNTEAFF.

The rearrangement links TRBV28 to TRBJ2-1; TCRdb indicates TRBD2, and absent DNA this call remains unverified. CDR3 length: 15 amino acids. Germline CDR1 is MDHEN and CDR2 is SYDVKM. The CDR3 here is CASSLQRGYADEQFF. The complete variable domain, with remaining parts taken from reference TRBV28 and TRBJ2-1, reads DVKVTQSSRYLVKRTGEKVFLECVQDMDHENMFWYRQDPGLGLRLIYFSYDVKMKEKGDIPEGYSVSREKKERFSLILESASTNQTSMYLCASSLQRGYADEQFFGPGTRLTVL.

The chain uses TRBV15 and TRBJ2-5; TCRdb lists TRBD2, though no DNA is available to test this call. The CDR3 sequence is 15 residues long. CDR1 is LNHNV and CDR2 is YYDKDF in the germline V gene (reference sequence). The CDR3 reads CATSRARQSRETQYF.

The CDR3 loop is CASSTLEVGELFF. The chain has TRBV5-1 and TRBJ2-2. CDR3 length: 13 amino acids. Germline V gene data show CDR1 as SGHRS and CDR2 as YFSETQ.

The rearrangement joins TRBV14 to TRBJ2-3. CDR1 SGHDN and CDR2 FVKESK come from the germline V gene. This CDR3 contains 15 residues. The CDR3 sequence is CASCLLGPSTDTQYF. Full variable domain (remainder filled in from reference TRBV14 and TRBJ2-3): EAGVTQFPSHSVIEKGQTVTLRCDPISGHDNLYWYRRVMGKEIKFLLHFVKESKQDESGMPNNRFLAERTGGTYSTLKVQPAELEDSGVYFCASCLLGPSTDTQYFGPGTRLTVL.

The CDR3 here is CASSSNGDGRAQYF. The V and J genes are TRBV7-3 and TRBJ2-5; absent DNA, TCRdb's TRBD2 call cannot be checked. CDR1 and CDR2 from the germline V gene are SGHTA and FQGTGA. The CDR3 spans 14 residues.

The chain combines TRBV11-2 with TRBJ2-3. The CDR3 is made up of 12 amino acids. Germline-derived CDR1 and CDR2 are SGHAT and FQNNGV. CDR3 protein: CASSLERDTQYF.

The chain carries TRBV4-2 and TRBJ1-5; there is no DNA to check the TCRdb D call of TRBD1. Germline V CDR1 and CDR2: LGHNA, YNFKEQ. This CDR3 region has 15 residues. CDR3 loop: CASSQDRDNNQPQHF.

The chain recombines TRBV28 with TRBJ1-1; with no DNA, the TCRdb D assignment of TRBD1 cannot be verified. CDR1 and CDR2 (germline): MDHEN, SYDVKM. The CDR3 loop spans 15 amino acids. The chain's CDR3 is CASSFTTGMNTEAFF.

This chain joins TRBV28 and TRBJ2-7. The CDR3 is made up of 12 amino acids. The germline CDR1 and CDR2 sequences are MDHEN and SYDVKM. The CDR3 spells CASSLPDYEQYF.

The V gene is TRBV3-1, the J gene TRBJ2-2. CDR3 length: 13 amino acids. CDR1 is LGHDT, CDR2 YNNKEL, per germline (reference sequence). CDR3 sequence reads: CASSQGDAGELFF.

This chain uses TRBV29-1 with TRBJ2-7. The CDR3 runs to 13 residues. From germline, CDR1 is SQVTM and CDR2 ANQGSEA. The chain's CDR3 is CSVEGPDPYEQYF.

CDR3 in amino acids: CASKAIWGTGGRGTEAFF. V is TRBV12-3 or TRBV12-4 and J is TRBJ1-1; TCRdb's D call of TRBD1 is untestable without DNA. CDR3 size: 18 residues.

The chain couples TRBV28 to TRBJ2-1; TCRdb picks TRBD2, but there is no DNA to check that call. CDR3 length: 15 residues. Germline V gene sequence: CDR1 MDHEN, CDR2 SYDVKM. This chain's CDR3 is CASSLEASGYNEQFF. Full variable domain (remainder filled in from reference TRBV28 and TRBJ2-1): DVKVTQSSRYLVKRTGEKVFLECVQDMDHENMFWYRQDPGLGLRLIYFSYDVKMKEKGDIPEGYSVSREKKERFSLILESASTNQTSMYLCASSLEASGYNEQFFGPGTRLTVL.

The chain links TRBV28 to TRBJ2-2. CDR1 and CDR2 from the germline V gene are MDHEN and SYDVKM. This CDR3 comprises 15 residues. CDR3 amino acids: CASSLTVANTGELFF.

The CDR3 protein is CASSLGAGERNEQFF. This chain connects TRBV11-2 to TRBJ2-1; without DNA, the TCRdb call of TRBD2 cannot be checked. This CDR3 comprises 15 residues. The germline CDR1 and CDR2 sequences are SGHAT and FQNNGV.

This chain uses TRBV14 with TRBJ2-2. The germline gives CDR1 SGHDN, CDR2 FVKESK. This CDR3 has 13 residues. The CDR3 spells CASTGSNTGELFF.

V gene TRBV28 combines with J gene TRBJ1-2; absent DNA, TCRdb's TRBD1 call cannot be checked. CDR1 is MDHEN and CDR2 is SYDVKM in the germline V gene. This CDR3 has 14 residues. CDR3 residues: CASRKGAIVSGYTF.

The genes are TRBV20-1 and TRBJ2-2; TCRdb lists TRBD2, though no DNA is available to test this call. Germline V CDR1 and CDR2: DFQATT, SNEGSKA (reference sequence). This CDR3 comprises 16 residues. CDR3 loop: CSAREGPGGLDGELFF.